Listed below are T cell receptor beta chains from one sample, sequenced in a study of blood T cell repertoires in COVID-19. Assay used: immunoSEQ multiplex PCR; TCRdb lists only in-frame clones, some missing. The sample carries 120,000 or so clones, around 89% recorded once. What was sequenced was peripheral blood. The receptors were gathered from a human donor in a cohort sampled during active COVID-19. The CDR3 runs from the conserved cysteine through the conserved F or W. Fields, in order: CDR3 protein, CDR3 DNA, J gene, D gene, clone size, V gene. The D gene is left open where the match is weak. Expanded clones are given a class, and other clones once, few, many or no size at all.

CASSPDRPQETQYF,TGCGCCAGCAGCCCGGACAGACCCCAAGAGACCCAGTACTTC,TRBJ2-5,-,once,TRBV5-1
CASRPGLGASGIPSTDTQYF,TGTGCAAGTCGCCCTGGGTTGGGGGCTAGCGGAATTCCTAGCACAGATACGCAGTATTTT,TRBJ2-3,-,-,TRBV12-2
CASLRDRVMDTQYF,TGTGCCAGCCTCCGGGACAGGGTCATGGATACGCAGTATTTT,TRBJ2-3,TRBD1,-,TRBV6-1
CASSLYRGQGDNVLTF,TGTGCCAGCAGCCTCTACAGGGGGCAGGGGGACAACGTCCTGACTTTC,TRBJ2-6,TRBD1,-,TRBV7-8
CASSPVWESGELFF,TGTGCCAGCAGCCCAGTATGGGAGTCCGGGGAGCTGTTTTTT,TRBJ2-2,-,-,TRBV11-2
CASSDTGLALSTQYF,TGTGCCAGCAGTGACACGGGACTAGCGTTAAGTACGCAGTATTTT,TRBJ2-3,TRBD2,-,TRBV6-4
CASSPDQTTYEQYF,TGCGCCAGCAGCCCCGATCAAACAACCTACGAGCAGTACTTC,TRBJ2-7,-,-,TRBV5-1
CASSWGQGAYGYTF,TGCGCCAGCAGCTGGGGACAGGGGGCCTATGGCTACACCTTC,TRBJ1-2,TRBD1,-,TRBV5-1
CASSPAGVYGYTF,TGTGCCAGCTCGCCAGCAGGGGTTTATGGCTACACCTTC,TRBJ1-2,-,-,TRBV18
CASSQTLDSVYEQYF,TGTGCCAGCAGCCAAACTTTGGACAGTGTCTACGAGCAGTACTTC,TRBJ2-7,-,few,TRBV4-2
CATSRDRAGAEYEQYF,TGTGCCACCAGCAGAGATCGGGCAGGGGCGGAGTACGAGCAGTACTTC,TRBJ2-7,-,-,TRBV15
CAISETGGNQPQHF,TGTGCCATCAGTGAGACAGGCGGCAATCAGCCCCAGCATTTT,TRBJ1-5,-,-,TRBV10-3
CASSVGGVGTGELFF,TGTGCCAGCAGCGTAGGGGGCGTAGGTACCGGGGAGCTGTTTTTT,TRBJ2-2,-,-,TRBV9
CASSTGITNEKLFF,TGTGCCAGCAGTACCGGTATAACTAATGAAAAACTGTTTTTT,TRBJ1-4,-,-,TRBV28
CASSQTGGVGQPQHF,TGTGCCAGCAGCCAGACAGGGGGCGTGGGTCAGCCCCAGCATTTT,TRBJ1-5,TRBD1,-,TRBV6-5
CASSPGTFYEQYF,TGTGCCAGCAGTCCCGGGACATTTTACGAGCAGTACTTC,TRBJ2-7,-,-,TRBV28
CATSRDRTSGIYEQYF,TGTGCCACCAGCAGGGACCGCACTAGCGGAATTTACGAGCAGTACTTC,TRBJ2-7,TRBD2,-,TRBV15
CASTSGGSTAYTQYF,TGTGCCAGCACTAGCGGGGGGTCGACGGCATATACGCAGTATTTT,TRBJ2-3,TRBD2,-,TRBV4-2
CASSDQGRGRGRGYTF,TGCGCCAGCAGTGACCAGGGTAGGGGCAGGGGGCGAGGCTACACCTTC,TRBJ1-2,TRBD1,-,TRBV10-1
CASSQERLLRDKETQYF,TGTGCCAGCAGCCAGGAGCGTCTTTTAAGGGACAAAGAGACCCAGTACTTC,TRBJ2-5,-,-,TRBV3-1/TRBV3-2
CASSLGQGAYGYTF,TGTGCCAGCAGTTTAGGACAGGGCGCCTATGGCTACACCTTC,TRBJ1-2,TRBD1,-,TRBV2
CASSPSGGLAGNNEQFF,TGCGCCAGCAGCCCTTCCGGGGGACTAGCGGGAAACAATGAGCAGTTCTTC,TRBJ2-1,TRBD2,-,TRBV10-2
CASSQEGLAGDYEQYF,TGTGCCAGCAGCCAGGAAGGACTAGCGGGGGACTACGAGCAGTACTTC,TRBJ2-7,TRBD2,-,TRBV4-2
CASSPGTSGRDEQFF,TGTGCCAGCAGCCCCGGGACTAGCGGGAGGGATGAGCAGTTCTTC,TRBJ2-1,TRBD2,-,TRBV3-1/TRBV3-2
CASSSQVQPQHF,TGTGCCAGCAGTTCACAGGTTCAGCCCCAGCATTTT,TRBJ1-5,-,once,TRBV28
CASSLVPQGYGYTF,TGTGCCAGCAGCTTAGTCCCACAGGGGTATGGCTACACCTTC,TRBJ1-2,TRBD1,-,TRBV7-8
CATSDLGTGRIETQYF,TGTGCCACCAGTGATCTCGGGACAGGGAGGATCGAGACCCAGTACTTC,TRBJ2-5,TRBD1,-,TRBV24-1
CASSTRQGHTDTQYF,TGTGCCAGCAGCACAAGACAGGGACACACAGATACGCAGTATTTT,TRBJ2-3,TRBD1,-,TRBV9
CASSPPGFNQPQHF,TGTGCCAGTAGCCCCCCAGGGTTCAATCAGCCCCAGCATTTT,TRBJ1-5,-,-,TRBV19
CATSPGTSGYNEQFF,TGTGCCACCAGTCCCGGGACTAGCGGTTACAATGAGCAGTTCTTC,TRBJ2-1,TRBD2,-,TRBV24-1
CASIKDSPGGTQYF,TGTGCCAGCATCAAAGACAGTCCGGGGGGGACCCAGTACTTC,TRBJ2-5,TRBD2,-,TRBV2
CASSFPGTSTDTQYF,TGCGCCAGCAGCTTTCCCGGGACTAGCACAGATACGCAGTATTTT,TRBJ2-3,-,-,TRBV5-1
CASSSAGPPTQYF,TGTGCCAGCAGTTCGGCGGGACCGCCCACGCAGTATTTT,TRBJ2-3,-,-,TRBV2
CAISGGSGLAGFFSYEQYF,TGTGCCATCAGTGGGGGTTCAGGGCTAGCGGGATTCTTTTCCTACGAGCAGTACTTC,TRBJ2-7,TRBD2,-,TRBV10-3
CASSEGEGPINEQFF,TGTGCCAGCAGTGAGGGGGAGGGCCCTATCAATGAGCAGTTCTTC,TRBJ2-1,TRBD2,many,TRBV6-4
CASRDPGQDNEKLFF,TGTGCCAGCAGAGACCCGGGACAAGATAATGAAAAACTGTTTTTT,TRBJ1-4,-,-,TRBV6-5
CASSIASNLPTYEQYF,TGTGCCAGTAGTATTGCGAGCAACTTGCCAACCTACGAGCAGTACTTC,TRBJ2-7,-,-,TRBV19
CASSYQGTNEKLFF,TGTGCCAGCAGTTACCAGGGTACTAATGAAAAACTGTTTTTT,TRBJ1-4,-,-,TRBV6-5
CASSLVGGNGQGRKNIQYF,TGTGCCAGCAGCTTAGTAGGGGGGAACGGACAGGGGCGAAAAAACATTCAGTACTTC,TRBJ2-4,TRBD1,-,TRBV11-2
CASSVRLAGALRPGELFF,TGCGCCAGCAGCGTGAGACTAGCGGGCGCCTTGAGACCCGGGGAGCTGTTTTTT,TRBJ2-2,TRBD2,-,TRBV5-1
CASRSDRGWRGYTF,TGTGCCAGCAGATCCGACAGGGGGTGGCGTGGCTACACCTTC,TRBJ1-2,TRBD1,-,TRBV6-5
CASSESGGGAYEQYF,TGTGCCAGCAGTGAATCGGGCGGGGGGGCCTACGAGCAGTACTTC,TRBJ2-7,TRBD2,-,TRBV6-1
CASSNSGQGSIKQYF,TGTGCCAGCAGTAACTCGGGACAGGGAAGTATCAAGCAGTACTTC,TRBJ2-7,TRBD1,-,TRBV28
CASSSAGAYNEQFF,TGTGCCAGCAGTTCTGCGGGAGCCTACAATGAGCAGTTCTTC,TRBJ2-1,TRBD2,-,TRBV6-6
CASSFAGSGANVLTF,TGTGCCAGCAGTTTTGCAGGCTCTGGGGCCAACGTCCTGACTTTC,TRBJ2-6,-,-,TRBV28
CASSSVTSGGRNSYEQYF,TGTGCCAGCAGTTCTGTGACTAGCGGTGGGAGGAACTCCTACGAGCAGTACTTC,TRBJ2-7,TRBD2,-,TRBV28
CASSSRGRGETQYF,TGTGCCAGCAGTTCCAGGGGGCGCGGTGAGACCCAGTACTTC,TRBJ2-5,TRBD1,-,TRBV28
CASSESGGEDEKLFF,TGTGCCAGCAGTGAATCGGGGGGCGAGGATGAAAAACTGTTTTTT,TRBJ1-4,-,-,TRBV25-1
CASSFLGREGNQPQHF,TGTGCCAGCAGCTTTCTGGGCAGGGAGGGCAATCAGCCCCAGCATTTT,TRBJ1-5,-,-,TRBV7-8